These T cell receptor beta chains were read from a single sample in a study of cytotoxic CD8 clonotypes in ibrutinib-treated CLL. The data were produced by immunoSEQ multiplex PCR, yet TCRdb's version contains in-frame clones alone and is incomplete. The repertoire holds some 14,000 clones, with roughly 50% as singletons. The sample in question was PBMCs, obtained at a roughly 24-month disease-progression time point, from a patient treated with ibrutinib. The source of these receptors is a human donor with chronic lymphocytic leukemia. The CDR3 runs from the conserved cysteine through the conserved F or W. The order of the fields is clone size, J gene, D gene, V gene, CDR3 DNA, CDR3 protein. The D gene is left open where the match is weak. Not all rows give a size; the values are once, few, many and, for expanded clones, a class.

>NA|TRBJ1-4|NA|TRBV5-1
TGCGCCAGCAGCTTGGCCGGCCTCCAGGGAAATGAAAAACTGTTTTTT
CASSLAGLQGNEKLFF
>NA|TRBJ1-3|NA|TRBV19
TGTGCCAGTAGTATCCCTGGGGATGGAAACACCATATATTTT
CASSIPGDGNTIYF
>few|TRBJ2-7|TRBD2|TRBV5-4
TGTGCCAGCAGCATGGACCGGGGGGAGGGCGAGCAGTACTTC
CASSMDRGEGEQYF
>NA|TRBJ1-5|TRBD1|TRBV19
TGTGCCAGTAGTCCAGGGGACAGCTACACTAGCAATCAGCCCCAGCATTTT
CASSPGDSYTSNQPQHF
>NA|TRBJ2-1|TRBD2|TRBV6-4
TGTGCCAGCAGTGACTCTTTACTAGCGGGGGGGGCCTCCTACAATGAGCAGTTCTTC
CASSDSLLAGGASYNEQFF
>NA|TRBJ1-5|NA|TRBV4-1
TGCGCCAGCAGCCAAGTGGAGGGTAAACTTAGCAATCAGCCCCAGCATTTT
CASSQVEGKLSNQPQHF
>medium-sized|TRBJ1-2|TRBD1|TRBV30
TGTGCCTGGAGTGTACAACAGGGGGCAAGGCGGGGATGGGGTAGTGGCTACACCTTC
CAWSVQQGARRGWGSGYTF
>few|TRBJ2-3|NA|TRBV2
TGTGCCAGCAAGTTTGAGGGAATTAACACAGATACGCAGTATTTT
CASKFEGINTDTQYF
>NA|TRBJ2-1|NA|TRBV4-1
TGCGCCAGCAGGGGGGCGGGGTTGATAGGCAATGAGCAGTTCTTC
CASRGAGLIGNEQFF
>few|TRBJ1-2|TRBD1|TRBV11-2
TGTGCCAGCAGCCAAGGACTTACAGGGGGCGATGGCTACACCTTC
CASSQGLTGGDGYTF
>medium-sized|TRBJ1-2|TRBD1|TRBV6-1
TGTGCCAGCCGGGACAGACCTTATGGCTACACCTTC
CASRDRPYGYTF
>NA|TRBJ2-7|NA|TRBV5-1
TGCGCCAGCAGCTTGTTCGGGTACGAGCAGTACTTC
CASSLFGYEQYF
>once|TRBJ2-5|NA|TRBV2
TGTGCCAGCAGTGACCTGTTGCCAGGACAGATAATCCAAGAGACCCAGTACTTC
CASSDLLPGQIIQETQYF
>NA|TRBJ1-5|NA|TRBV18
TGTGCCAGCTCACCAACTAAAGATCGGTCCCAGCATTTT
CASSPTKDRSQHF
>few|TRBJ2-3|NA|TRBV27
TGTGCCACCGGAATTCAGCGCACAGATACGCAGTATTTT
CATGIQRTDTQYF
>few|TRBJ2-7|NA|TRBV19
TGTGCCAGTAGAGCAATGGGAGAGCAGTACTTC
CASRAMGEQYF
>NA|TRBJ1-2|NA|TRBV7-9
TGTGCCAGCAGCGAAGTGGGAGGGTCGGATGGCTACACCTTC
CASSEVGGSDGYTF
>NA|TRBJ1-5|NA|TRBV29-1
TGCAGCGTTGAACGGACGGAAAGCAATCAGCCCCAGCATTTT
CSVERTESNQPQHF
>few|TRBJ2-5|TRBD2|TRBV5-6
TGTGCCAGCCTTCCTGGACTAGCGGGGTTTAGTACCCAGTACTTC
CASLPGLAGFSTQYF
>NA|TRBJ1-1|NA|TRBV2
TGTGCCAGCAGTGTAACGGAGGGACGGAACACTGAAGCTTTCTTT
CASSVTEGRNTEAFF
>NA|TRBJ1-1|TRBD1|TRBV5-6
TGTGCCAGCAGCAAAGGCGACAGGGTGTCAGGTGAAGCTTTCTTT
CASSKGDRVSGEAFF
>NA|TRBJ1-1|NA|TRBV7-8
TGTGCCAGCAGCTTAGGGGGCAGTACCACTGAAGCTTTCTTT
CASSLGGSTTEAFF
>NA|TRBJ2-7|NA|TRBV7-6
TGTGCCAGCAGCCCCCAGGGGGAGGGACTCTACGAGCAGTACTTC
CASSPQGEGLYEQYF
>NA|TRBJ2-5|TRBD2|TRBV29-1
TGCAGCGTTGAAACGGACCGGGAGGGTCAAGAGACCCAGTACTTC
CSVETDREGQETQYF
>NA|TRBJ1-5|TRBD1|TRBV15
TGTGCCACCAGCAGGGACAGGGGGCGAAATCAGCCCCAGCATTTT
CATSRDRGRNQPQHF
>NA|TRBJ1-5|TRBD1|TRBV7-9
TGTGCCAGCAGCTCCTATACAGGGGGTGGTCAGCCCCAGCATTTT
CASSSYTGGGQPQHF
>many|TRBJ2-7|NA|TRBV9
TGTGCCAGCAGCGTAGAGGTGGGAGAGGCTACGGACGAGCAGTACTTC
CASSVEVGEATDEQYF
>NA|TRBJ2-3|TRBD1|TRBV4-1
TGCGCCAGCAGCCAAGGGGGGACAGTTAGCACAGATACGCAGTATTTT
CASSQGGTVSTDTQYF
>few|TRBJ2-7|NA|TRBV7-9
TGTGCCAGCAGCTTAGTAGGGGTTCCCTACGAGCAGTACTTC
CASSLVGVPYEQYF
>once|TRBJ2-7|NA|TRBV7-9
TGTGCCAGCAGAGGGCAGGACAGCTCCTACGAGCAGTACTTC
CASRGQDSSYEQYF